One sample yielded the 27 T cell receptor beta chains listed below, sequenced in a study of cytomegalovirus exposure and HLA in healthy donors. Clones were sequenced by immunoSEQ multiplex PCR, and TCRdb holds only the in-frame ones, with some missing. This sample has some 190,000 clones, with around 86% found just once. Sequencing used PBMCs. These receptors were taken from a woman aged 18 to 35 in good health and CMV-seronegative.

The rearrangement links TRBV7-2 to TRBJ1-1, with D perhaps TRBD1 (5 bases). Looked up from germline, CDR1 is SGHTA and CDR2 is FQGNSA. V was pared by 4 bases and J by 5 bases, with 17 bases between. The CDR3 sequence is 15 residues long. The DNA for the CDR3 is TGTGCCAGCAGCTCTCCTAATTTACAGGTGACTGAAGCTTTCTTT. Amino acid sequence: CASSSPNLQVTEAFF.

J is TRBJ1-4 and V is TRBV7-2; tentative D call: TRBD1 (6 bases). V was pared by 4 bases and J by 8 bases, with 14 bases between. The CDR3 contains 14 residues. Germline V gene sequence: CDR1 SGHTA, CDR2 FQGNSA. The CDR3 DNA reads TGTGCCAGCAGCTCGGACAGTTATGCGGAAAAACTGTTTTTT. Its translation is CASSSDSYAEKLFF.

This sequence joins TRBV6-5 and TRBJ1-2; D call uncertain. CDR3 size: 13 residues. Germline V gives CDR1 MNHEY, CDR2 SVGAGI. The V end lost 2 bases, the J end lost 2 bases, and 6 bases lay between the germline ends. The CDR3 DNA follows: TGTGCCAGCAGTTACGGCTGGAACTATGGCTACACCTTC. Its translation is CASSYGWNYGYTF.

The CDR3 coding sequence is TGTGCCAGCTCACCAAAATGGGGCGCCGGGGAGCTGTTTTTT. The encoded protein is CASSPKWGAGELFF. The gene calls are TRBV18 and TRBJ2-2; maybe TRBD1 (5 bases). Deletions cut 2 bases from V and 6 bases from J, with 10 bases between. Germline V gene sequence: CDR1 KGHSH, CDR2 LQKENI. The CDR3 runs to 14 residues.

The chain links TRBV15 to TRBJ1-6, with 9 bases lining up with TRBD1. V lost 3 bases to trimming and J lost 10 bases; unmatched junction nucleotides: 7. This CDR3 comprises 15 residues. Germline CDR1 LNHNV, CDR2 YYDKDF (reference sequence). CDR3 loop: CATSSSGQGYSPLHF. The CDR3 DNA follows: TGTGCCACCAGCAGTTCCGGACAGGGGTACTCACCCCTCCACTTT.

The rearrangement links TRBV6-4 to TRBJ2-2; 8 positions match TRBD2. Unmatched junction bases numbered 0, after V lost 2 bases and J lost 4 bases. This CDR3 region has 14 residues. Germline CDR1 is MRHNA and CDR2 is SNTAGT. CDR3 sequence (DNA): TGTGCCAGCAGTGACAGCGGGAGCACCGGGGAGCTGTTTTTT. Translation: CASSDSGSTGELFF.

The chain couples TRBV2 to TRBJ2-2; maybe TRBD1 (5 bases). This CDR3 comprises 13 residues. Germline V gives CDR1 SNHLY, CDR2 FYNNEI. V shed 7 bases and J shed 5 bases, with 11 bases lying between them. The CDR3 nucleotides are TGTGCCAGCAAGGGCCCAGGGACCGGGGAGCTGTTTTTT. This gives the protein CASKGPGTGELFF.

This clone has only one observation. The V call is TRBV13, the J call TRBJ1-2, with 7 bases aligning to TRBD1. Germline V gives CDR1 PRHDT, CDR2 FYEKMQ (reference sequence). This CDR3 has 15 amino acids. Trimming cost V 5 bases and J 5 bases; bases outside gene matches: 11. The CDR3, as DNA: TGTGCCAGCAGCGTCAGAATACAGGGGAATTATGGCTACACCTTC. This encodes CASSVRIQGNYGYTF. The variable domain in full, completed from reference TRBV13 and TRBJ1-2, reads AAGVIQSPRHLIKEKRETATLKCYPIPRHDTVYWYQQGPGQDPQFLISFYEKMQSDKGSIPDRFSAQQFSDYHSELNMSSLELGDSALYFCASSVRIQGNYGYTFGSGTRLTVV.

V and J are TRBV30 and TRBJ1-2; maybe TRBD1 (5 bases). This CDR3 contains 12 residues. Per germline, CDR1 GTSNPN and CDR2 SVGIG (reference sequence). Deletions cut 4 bases from V and 5 bases from J, with 11 bases between. The CDR3 bases are TGTGCCTGGACCCTTCCAGGGTATGGCTACACCTTC. This translates into CAWTLPGYGYTF. The full variable domain, with the rest looked up from reference TRBV30 and TRBJ1-2, is SQTIHQWPATLVQPVGSPLSLECTVEGTSNPNLYWYRQAAGRGLQLLFYSVGIGQISSEVPQNLSASRPQDRQFILSSKKLLLSDSGFYLCAWTLPGYGYTFGSGTRLTVV.

The rearrangement links TRBV9 to TRBJ1-2, with D possibly TRBD1 on 6 matching bases. V lost 4 bases and J lost 4, with 17 bases in between. CDR3 size: 15 residues. Germline CDR1 SGDLS, CDR2 YYNGEE. Here the CDR3 reads CASSPIVQGSYGYTF. The CDR3 DNA reads as TGTGCCAGCAGCCCCATTGTTCAGGGGAGCTATGGCTACACCTTC.

The V and J genes are TRBV5-1 and TRBJ2-5, with 11 nucleotides matching TRBD1. CDR3 length equals 16 residues. The V and J ends lost 4 bases and 1 base, in that order; junction bases with no gene match: 6. Germline-derived CDR1 and CDR2 are SGHRS and YFSETQ. This CDR3 reads CASSPFGTGGQETQYF. CDR3 coding DNA: TGCGCCAGCAGCCCGTTCGGGACAGGGGGCCAAGAGACCCAGTACTTC.

The chain carries TRBV10-3 and TRBJ2-2, with D possibly TRBD1 on 5 matching bases. The CDR3 sequence is 14 residues long. V lost 6 bases, J lost 0 bases, and 8 bases lay in between. CDR1 is ENHRY, CDR2 SYGVKD, per germline. CDR3 sequence reads: CAISRQTNTGELFF. In nucleotides, the CDR3 is TGTGCCATCAGCCGACAGACGAACACCGGGGAGCTGTTTTTT.

V is TRBV6-4 and J is TRBJ2-3; 8 bases agree with TRBD2. The V gene end was trimmed by 0 bases and the J gene end by 1 base; junction bases not matched to a gene: 3. Germline V gives CDR1 MRHNA, CDR2 SNTAGT. The CDR3 covers 16 residues. The CDR3 spells CASSDSSGGGTDTQYF. CDR3 nucleotide sequence: TGTGCCAGCAGTGACTCGAGCGGGGGTGGCACAGATACGCAGTATTTT.

The chain joins TRBV5-4 to TRBJ2-1; 8 bases line up with TRBD1. The germline V gene has CDR1 SGHNT and CDR2 YYREEE (reference sequence). The CDR3 covers 14 residues. V lost 3 bases and J lost 3; bases outside the gene matches: 2. The DNA for the CDR3 is TGTGCCAGCAGCTGGACAGGGTACTACAATGAGCAGTTCTTC. Protein product: CASSWTGYYNEQFF.

This rearrangement joins TRBV19 to TRBJ1-5, with TRBD1 as a possible D gene (6 bases). The CDR3 contains 15 residues. Germline loops: CDR1 LNHDA, CDR2 SQIVND (reference sequence). Trimming cost V 5 bases and J 5 bases, with 16 bases left between them. The CDR3 sequence is CASSRSEGDYQPQHF. The CDR3, as DNA: TGTGCCAGTAGTCGGAGTGAGGGGGATTATCAGCCCCAGCATTTT.

The chain combines TRBV14 with TRBJ2-1; 8 nucleotides line up with TRBD2. After removal of 5 bases from V and 7 bases from J, the junction contained 7 bases not matched to a gene. Germline V CDR1 and CDR2: SGHDN, FVKESK. This CDR3 has 14 residues. The CDR3 DNA reads TGTGCCAGCAGCTCACTAGCGGTGAGGAATGAGCAGTTCTTC. Encoded protein: CASSSLAVRNEQFF.

This clone is a singleton in its sample. The chain employs TRBV6-5 and TRBJ1-1, with TRBD1 matching over 7 bases. J was trimmed by 3 bases and V by 1 base; bases with no gene match: 5. The germline gives CDR1 MNHEY, CDR2 SVGAGI. There are 15 residues in the CDR3. The CDR3 spells CASSYWTGRDTEAFF. CDR3 coding DNA: TGTGCCAGCAGTTACTGGACAGGCAGAGACACTGAAGCTTTCTTT.

The chain combines TRBV7-7 with TRBJ2-1, with D possibly being TRBD2 (6 bases). The V gene's germline CDR1 is SSHAT and CDR2 FNYEAQ (reference sequence). The CDR3 has 16 amino acids. V dropped 5 bases and J dropped 9 bases, with 23 bases sitting between them. The CDR3 spells CASSPRPGAGGGEQFF. For the CDR3, the DNA is TGTGCCAGCAGCCCCAGGCCGGGAGCTGGGGGTGGTGAGCAGTTCTTC.

CDR3 in DNA: TGTGCCAGTAGTATGGCAGGGGGAGGCTACACCTTC. It yields the protein CASSMAGGGYTF. The chain joins TRBV19 to TRBJ1-2, with 7 bases that match TRBD1. The CDR3 extends over 12 amino acids. The J segment lost 8 bases and the V segment lost 3 bases, leaving 3 bases of the junction unmatched. Germline V gives CDR1 LNHDA, CDR2 SQIVND (reference sequence).

The CDR3 nucleotides read TGTGCCAGTAGTATTTGGTTCTCAGGGGGTGGCGATGAGCAGTTCTTC. It yields the protein CASSIWFSGGGDEQFF. This sequence joins TRBV19 and TRBJ2-1, with 7 bases lining up with TRBD1. V shed 3 bases, J shed 8 bases, and the junction held 13 bases outside the gene matches. The germline V gene has CDR1 LNHDA and CDR2 SQIVND (reference sequence). The CDR3 covers 16 residues.

V usage is TRBV6-5 and J usage is TRBJ2-5; 7 nucleotides align to TRBD2. The last part of the DNA fits TRBJ2-7 better; the J call may be wrong. Germline lookup yields CDR1 MNHEY and CDR2 SVGAGI. CDR3 size: 15 residues. This CDR3 is CASSYSRAGPYEQYF. CDR3 coding DNA: TGTGCCAGCAGTTACTCTAGAGCGGGACCCTACGAGCAGTACTTC.

This chain links TRBV14 with TRBJ2-1, with 10 bases fitting TRBD2. The CDR3 loop spans 15 amino acids. V shed 4 bases, J shed 6 bases, and the junction held 6 bases outside the gene matches. Germline assignment: CDR1 SGHDN and CDR2 FVKESK. The CDR3 DNA reads TGTGCCAGCAGCCCGAGCGGGGGGGCCTTCAATGAGCAGTTCTTC. Translating gives CASSPSGGAFNEQFF.

The V and J genes are TRBV18 and TRBJ1-1; D unclear. This CDR3 has 15 residues. The germline gives CDR1 KGHSH, CDR2 LQKENI. Trimming cost V 3 bases and J 1 base, with 12 bases left between them. CDR3 nucleotides: TGTGCCAGCTCACCCACCCCCGACAAGAACACTGAAGCTTTCTTT. This sequence encodes CASSPTPDKNTEAFF. Based on the CDR3 plus reference TRBV18 and TRBJ1-1, the full variable domain is NAGVMQNPRHLVRRRGQEARLRCSPMKGHSHVYWYRQLPEEGLKFMVYLQKENIIDESGMPKERFSAEFPKEGPSILRIQQVVRGDSAAYFCASSPTPDKNTEAFFGQGTRLTVV.

The rearrangement uses TRBV4-2 and TRBJ1-2; unclear D gene. Germline V CDR1 and CDR2: LGHNA, YNFKEQ. The germline V and J ends were trimmed by 1 base and 5 bases, with 23 bases remaining between them. The CDR3 extends over 18 amino acids. CDR3 nucleotide sequence: TGTGCCAGCAGCCAAGGGTCGTATCTCATGCGGGCGGAATATGGCTACACCTTC. Residues: CASSQGSYLMRAEYGYTF.

In its sample, this clone was seen a few times. V gene TRBV11-2 combines with J gene TRBJ1-1, with 8 bases fitting TRBD1. Germline V gives CDR1 SGHAT, CDR2 FQNNGV. This CDR3 spans 17 amino acids. The V gene end was trimmed by 1 base and the J gene end by 1 base; junction bases not matched to a gene: 8. CDR3 sequence reads: CASSLAPAGGGNTEAFF. The CDR3 DNA sequence: TGTGCCAGCAGCTTAGCCCCGGCAGGGGGCGGGAACACTGAAGCTTTCTTT.

The DNA for the CDR3 is TGTGCCAGTAAGAGGGACAGGGAAAACAATCAGCCCCAGCATTTT. Its translation: CASKRDRENNQPQHF. This chain links TRBV19 with TRBJ1-5; TRBD1 agrees at 9 bases. The CDR3 spans 15 residues. Germline-derived CDR1 and CDR2 are LNHDA and SQIVND (reference sequence). Trimming removed 7 bases from V and 3 bases from J; junction bases left unmatched: 7. The full variable domain, completed using reference TRBV19 and TRBJ1-5, is DGGITQSPKYLFRKEGQNVTLSCEQNLNHDAMYWYRQDPGQGLRLIYYSQIVNDFQKGDIAEGYSVSREKKESFPLTVTSAQKNPTAFYLCASKRDRENNQPQHFGDGTRLSIL.

This rearrangement joins TRBV19 to TRBJ1-2, with 12 bases fitting TRBD1. Trimming took 8 bases from V and 7 from J; bases not matched to a gene: 5. This CDR3 comprises 13 residues. Germline CDR1 is LNHDA and CDR2 is SQIVND (reference sequence). CDR3 residues: CASEGQGASGYTF. The CDR3 nucleotides are TGTGCCAGTGAGGGACAGGGGGCGAGTGGCTACACCTTC.